The 17 T cell receptor beta chains given below trace back to one sample, sequenced in a study of shared clonotypes between healthy human individuals. Some clones are missing from TCRdb's copy, which holds only in-frame ones; the method was immunoSEQ multiplex PCR. The sample records millions of clones, over 85% being singletons. The sample comprised naive CD4+ T cells from PBMCs. Subset here: CD45RA+ positively selected. All receptors come from a man younger than 35 in good health. Some clones in this sample may be carry-over from other donors' samples.

The chain carries TRBV7-2 and TRBJ1-1, with D uncertain. V was shortened by 2 bases and J by 4 bases, with 11 bases between the two germline ends. Per germline, CDR1 SGHTA and CDR2 FQGNSA. The CDR3 sequence is 14 residues long. CDR3 nucleotides: TGTGCCAGCAGCTTAAGCCGTGGGGTCACTGAAGCTTTCTTT. This gives the protein CASSLSRGVTEAFF.

About this clone: The same CDR3 is also encoded by other DNA sequences in this sample. V is TRBV28 and J is TRBJ2-5; 7 bases align to TRBD2. This CDR3 comprises 14 residues. The germline V gene encodes CDR1 MDHEN and CDR2 SYDVKM. With V trimmed by 4 bases and J by 3 bases, 5 bases remained unmatched. The CDR3 is CASSSPGGKETQYF. As DNA, the CDR3 is TGTGCCAGCAGTTCCCCCGGGGGGAAAGAGACCCAGTACTTC.

The rearrangement joins TRBV9 to TRBJ2-1; 9 bases align to TRBD2. The junction had 5 bases not matched to a gene; V was cut back by 0 bases and J by 4 bases. Germline CDR1 and CDR2: SGDLS and YYNGEE. This CDR3 contains 16 residues. CDR3 amino acids: CASSVVGAGGYNEQFF. The CDR3 DNA sequence: TGTGCCAGCAGCGTAGTCGGGGCGGGAGGGTACAATGAGCAGTTCTTC.

The V call is TRBV5-1, the J call TRBJ1-3; no firm D call. Per germline, CDR1 SGHRS and CDR2 YFSETQ. The CDR3 contains 16 residues. V was cut by 0 bases and J by 3 bases, with 13 bases left in between. CDR3 DNA: TGCGCCAGCAGCTTGGAAGAGCCGCGGATTGGAAACACCATATATTTT. Amino acid sequence: CASSLEEPRIGNTIYF. The full variable domain, in which reference TRBV5-1 and TRBJ1-3 provide the parts outside the CDR3, is KAGVTQTPRYLIKTRGQQVTLSCSPISGHRSVSWYQQTPGQGLQFLFEYFSETQRNKGNFPGRFSGRQFSNSRSEMNVSTLELGDSALYLCASSLEEPRIGNTIYFGEGSWLTVV.

The gene calls are TRBV4-3 and TRBJ2-1, with D unclear. Germline CDR1 is LGHNA and CDR2 is YSLEER. V dropped 0 bases and J dropped 8 bases, with 5 bases sitting between them. The CDR3 covers 12 residues. CDR3 bases: TGCGCCAGCAGCCAAGATCAATATGAGCAGTTCTTC. Translating it yields CASSQDQYEQFF.

This clone was counted once. In the same sample, other DNA sequences code for this CDR3. V is TRBV10-3 and J is TRBJ2-1; TRBD2 matches at 11 bases. With 6 bases clipped from V and 7 bases from J, the junction kept 8 bases outside the gene matches. From germline, CDR1 is ENHRY and CDR2 SYGVKD. CDR3 length: 15 amino acids. The CDR3 DNA sequence: TGTGCCATCAGCCTACTAGCGGGAGTGGGGAATGAGCAGTTCTTC. This encodes CAISLLAGVGNEQFF.

The V call is TRBV30, the J call TRBJ2-5, with TRBD2 identical over 15 bases. The germline V gene has CDR1 GTSNPN and CDR2 SVGIG (reference sequence). Trimming took 3 bases from V and 5 from J; bases not matched to a gene: 4. There are 15 residues in the CDR3. This CDR3 reads CAWRKGLAGGETQYF. As DNA, the CDR3 is TGTGCCTGGAGGAAGGGACTAGCGGGAGGTGAGACCCAGTACTTC.

This sequence joins TRBV4-1 and TRBJ2-5, with D perhaps matching TRBD2 (5 bases). Trimming shortened V by 5 bases and J by 13 bases, and 17 bases separated the two germline ends. The CDR3 is 12 amino acids. Germline V gives CDR1 MGHRA, CDR2 YSYEKL. In DNA, the CDR3 is TGCGCCAGCAGCTCAAGCGTCGGACTGTGGTACTTC. This encodes CASSSSVGLWYF.

The chain has TRBV19 and TRBJ2-7; 7 bases align to TRBD1. The germline V gene encodes CDR1 LNHDA and CDR2 SQIVND (reference sequence). CDR3 length equals 14 residues. Trimming removed 7 bases from V and 3 bases from J; junction bases left unmatched: 9. This CDR3 reads CASKRDSFFYEQYF. CDR3 nucleotides: TGTGCCAGTAAACGGGACAGCTTTTTCTACGAGCAGTACTTC.

The chain recombines TRBV9 with TRBJ2-7; tentatively, D is TRBD1 or TRBD2 (5 bases each). CDR3 length equals 15 residues. V was trimmed by 4 bases and J by 1 base, leaving 15 bases between them. The germline V gene encodes CDR1 SGDLS and CDR2 YYNGEE. The CDR3 DNA reads TGTGCCAGCAGCCCGACGGGACGGACGTCCTACGAGCAGTACTTC. It specifies CASSPTGRTSYEQYF.

The rearrangement links TRBV7-3 to TRBJ2-3; tentative D call: TRBD2 (5 bases). V lost 2 bases and J lost 5, with 20 bases in between. This CDR3 is built from 17 residues. Looked up from germline, CDR1 is SGHTA and CDR2 is FQGTGA. The chain's CDR3 is CASSLAELVPPVDTQYF. The CDR3 bases are TGTGCCAGCAGCTTAGCAGAACTAGTACCCCCCGTAGATACGCAGTATTTT.

The V call is TRBV9, the J call TRBJ2-3; 7 nucleotides align to TRBD1. V trimming: 4 bases; J trimming: 2 bases; junction bases outside the gene matches: 4. Germline values: CDR1 SGDLS, CDR2 YYNGEE. The CDR3 spans 14 residues. CDR3 sequence: CASSYGTATDTQYF. CDR3 nucleotide sequence: TGTGCCAGCAGCTATGGGACAGCCACAGATACGCAGTATTTT.

The chain recombines TRBV18 with TRBJ2-7; D might be TRBD1 (5 bases). Germline loops: CDR1 KGHSH, CDR2 LQKENI. The CDR3 has 13 residues. Trimming took 3 bases from V and 6 from J, leaving 12 bases between them. The DNA for the CDR3 is TGTGCCAGCTCACCGGATCAGGGTTCCGAGCAGTACTTC. This sequence encodes CASSPDQGSEQYF.

The V and J genes are TRBV4-1 and TRBJ1-2, with D possibly matching TRBD1 (6 bases). Germline loops: CDR1 MGHRA, CDR2 YSYEKL. V was trimmed by 3 bases and J by 8 bases, leaving 13 bases between them. This CDR3 spans 13 amino acids. As DNA, the CDR3 is TGCGCCAGCAGCCAGGGGGCGGCGAGCGGCTACACCTTC. Protein product: CASSQGAASGYTF.

This rearrangement joins TRBV7-2 to TRBJ1-2; TRBD1 might be the D (5 bases). Germline V CDR1 and CDR2: SGHTA, FQGNSA. The CDR3 totals 15 residues. Trimming stripped 5 bases from V and 4 bases from J, with 17 bases between. CDR3 in amino acids: CASSRSSQGGYGYTF. The CDR3 DNA follows: TGTGCCAGCAGCCGCTCGAGCCAGGGCGGCTATGGCTACACCTTC. The full variable domain, its missing parts supplied by reference TRBV7-2 and TRBJ1-2, is GAGVSQSPSNKVTEKGKDVELRCDPISGHTALYWYRQSLGQGLEFLIYFQGNSAPDKSGLPSDRFSAERTGGSVSTLTIQRTQQEDSAVYLCASSRSSQGGYGYTFGSGTRLTVV.

With respect to this clone: Other DNA sequences in the same sample also yield this CDR3. The V gene is TRBV9, the J gene TRBJ1-1; D gene ambiguous. CDR3 length: 14 residues. The V gene lost 0 bases and the J gene lost 1 base, with 7 bases spanning the gap. The germline gives CDR1 SGDLS, CDR2 YYNGEE. CDR3 in DNA: TGTGCCAGCAGCGTAGTACCAGCGAACACTGAAGCTTTCTTT. It specifies CASSVVPANTEAFF. Variable domain in full (rest from reference TRBV9 and TRBJ1-1): DSGVTQTPKHLITATGQRVTLRCSPRSGDLSVYWYQQSLDQGLQFLIQYYNGEERAKGNILERFSAQQFPDLHSELNLSSLELGDSALYFCASSVVPANTEAFFGQGTRLTVV.

This chain uses TRBV7-3 with TRBJ1-2; D not certain. The CDR3 is 14 residues long. With 1 base removed from V and 5 bases from J, the gap between germline ends came to 11 bases. Germline-derived CDR1 and CDR2 are SGHTA and FQGTGA. The CDR3 loop reads CASSLMAFGYGYTF. The CDR3 DNA follows: TGTGCCAGCAGCTTAATGGCTTTTGGATATGGCTACACCTTC.